This TCR beta chain was observed in a study of blood T cells in healthy people across ages. PBMCs numbering at least 6 million were isolated per sample. Then a second PCR, running roughly 7 to 12 cycles, was carried out with a sample-barcoded 5' primer and a J-beta primer mix. TCRdb redid the calling of the 5' RACE reads with MiXCR, one entry per CDR3 protein. The table records about 830,000 distinct CDR3 sequences, under 80% of them present only once. The CDR3 runs 16 residues. V lost 8 bases, J lost 1 base, and 8 bases stayed unmatched. Germline values: CDR1 LGHNA, CDR2 YNFKEQ. This sequence originates from a man aged 25-45 years in good health. This chain uses TRBV4-2 with TRBJ2-6; 7 bases fit TRBD1. The sequenced sample was blood. The CDR3 DNA reads TGTGCCAGCGGCCTCACAGGGGAGTCTGGGGCCAACGTCCTGACTTTC. It yields the protein CASGLTGESGANVLTF.